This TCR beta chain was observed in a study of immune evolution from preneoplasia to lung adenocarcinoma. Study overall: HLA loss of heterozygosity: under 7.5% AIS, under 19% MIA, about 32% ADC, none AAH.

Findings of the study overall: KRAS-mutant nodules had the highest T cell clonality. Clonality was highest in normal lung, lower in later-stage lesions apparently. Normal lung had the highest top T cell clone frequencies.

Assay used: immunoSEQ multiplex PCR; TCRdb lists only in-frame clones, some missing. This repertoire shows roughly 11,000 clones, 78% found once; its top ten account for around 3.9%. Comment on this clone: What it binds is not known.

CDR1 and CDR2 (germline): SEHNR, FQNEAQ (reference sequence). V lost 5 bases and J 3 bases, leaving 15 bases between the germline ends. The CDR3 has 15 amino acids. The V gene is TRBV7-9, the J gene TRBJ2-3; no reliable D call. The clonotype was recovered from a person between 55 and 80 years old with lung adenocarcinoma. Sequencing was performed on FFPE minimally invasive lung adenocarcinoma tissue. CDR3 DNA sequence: TGTGCCAGCAGCCCCGGCCTTTCGGGTACAGATACGCAGTATTTT. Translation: CASSPGLSGTDTQYF.